The source of this T cell receptor (beta chain) is a study of CD8 T cells in ankylosing spondylitis. In this sample, this clonotype turned up once. Its antigen is not known. Study results and caveats: Significant enrichment of disease-linked clones was reported in matched ankylosing spondylitis synovial fluid. Typical of ankylosing spondylitis blood, it appeared, was a TCR beta motif of under 10 highly homologous variants. Prior literature has documented some motif variants in synovial fluid and blood from reactive arthritis.

For TCR beta, libraries came from quantitative 5'-RACE with molecular barcodes. One entry per CDR3 protein, called by TCRdb with MiXCR from the 5' RACE reads. The table has about 200,000 distinct CDR3 sequences, roughly 12% seen once; the top ten hold about 15%. The TCR was taken from a male donor with ankylosing spondylitis or in good health (not recorded which). The sample consisted of blood, either unsorted or a sorted T cell fraction (not recorded which).

DNA of the CDR3: TGCAGTGCTAGAGATCGGAATAGCGTAACTGAGCAGTTCTTC. As protein: CSARDRNSVTEQFF. The chain combines TRBV20-1 with TRBJ2-1; maybe TRBD2 (5 bases). This CDR3 spans 14 amino acids. V was cut by 0 bases and J by 9 bases, with 15 bases left in between. Germline assignment: CDR1 DFQATT and CDR2 SNEGSKA (reference sequence).